These T cell receptor beta chains were read from a single sample in a study of blood T cell repertoires in COVID-19. The data were produced by immunoSEQ multiplex PCR, yet TCRdb's version contains in-frame clones alone and is incomplete. The profile covers roughly 250,000 clones, with about 86% appearing a single time and less than 4% taken by the ten largest. Source material: PBMCs or T cells enriched from blood (not recorded which). The receptors derive from a woman aged 40 to 50 with acute COVID-19. Both conserved end residues are part of each CDR3. The D gene is left open where the match is weak. Where a row states a size, it is once, few, many or the class of an expanded clone; other rows omit it.

D gene: TRBD1
J gene: TRBJ2-4
clone size: -
V gene: TRBV4-1
CDR3 protein: CASSQRQGEAKNIQYF
CDR3 DNA: TGCGCCAGCAGCCAAAGGCAGGGGGAGGCCAAAAACATTCAGTACTTC

D gene: -
J gene: TRBJ2-7
clone size: -
V gene: TRBV29-1
CDR3 protein: CSEASSTSSYEQYF
CDR3 DNA: TGCAGCGAAGCCTCTAGCACGAGCTCCTACGAGCAGTACTTC

D gene: -
J gene: TRBJ1-1
clone size: -
V gene: TRBV7-9
CDR3 protein: CASSWSGDDTEAFF
CDR3 DNA: TGTGCCAGCAGCTGGTCAGGGGATGACACTGAAGCTTTCTTT

D gene: -
J gene: TRBJ2-7
clone size: -
V gene: TRBV7-2
CDR3 protein: CASSLGPYDEQYF
CDR3 DNA: TGTGCCAGCAGCTTAGGGCCATACGACGAGCAGTACTTC

D gene: -
J gene: TRBJ2-1
clone size: -
V gene: TRBV11-2
CDR3 protein: CASSLGAPYNEQFF
CDR3 DNA: TGTGCCAGCAGCTTGGGGGCCCCTTACAATGAGCAGTTCTTC

D gene: TRBD2
J gene: TRBJ2-4
clone size: few
V gene: TRBV4-1
CDR3 protein: CASSQDGLAGGGAKNIQYF
CDR3 DNA: TGCGCCAGCAGCCAAGATGGACTAGCGGGAGGAGGGGCCAAAAACATTCAGTACTTC

D gene: TRBD2
J gene: TRBJ2-7
clone size: -
V gene: TRBV4-2
CDR3 protein: CASSLLAESYEQYF
CDR3 DNA: TGTGCCAGCAGCCTACTAGCGGAGTCCTACGAGCAGTACTTC

D gene: -
J gene: TRBJ2-1
clone size: -
V gene: TRBV19
CDR3 protein: CASSIGDSLWNEQFF
CDR3 DNA: TGTGCCAGTAGTATTGGGGACTCCCTTTGGAATGAGCAGTTCTTC

D gene: -
J gene: TRBJ1-6
clone size: -
V gene: TRBV12-5
CDR3 protein: CASGLWDKNSPLHF
CDR3 DNA: TGTGCTAGTGGTTTGTGGGACAAAAATTCACCCCTCCACTTT

D gene: -
J gene: TRBJ2-1
clone size: many
V gene: TRBV20-1
CDR3 protein: CSASGLLGRESIGEQFF
CDR3 DNA: TGCAGTGCTAGTGGTTTACTCGGGAGAGAGAGTATTGGTGAGCAGTTCTTC

D gene: -
J gene: TRBJ2-3
clone size: -
V gene: TRBV29-1
CDR3 protein: CSVDRPSGLEDTQYF
CDR3 DNA: TGCAGCGTTGACAGACCGTCAGGATTAGAGGATACGCAGTATTTT

D gene: TRBD1
J gene: TRBJ1-4
clone size: once
V gene: TRBV3-1/TRBV3-2
CDR3 protein: CASSQVPGQGEKLFF
CDR3 DNA: TGTGCCAGCAGCCAAGTCCCGGGACAGGGTGAAAAACTGTTTTTT